This T cell receptor (beta chain) is from a study of T cell changes during pregnancy in multiple sclerosis. The data were produced by immunoSEQ multiplex PCR, yet TCRdb's version contains in-frame clones alone and is incomplete. The repertoire holds 35,000 to 40,000 clones, with 85% to 90% as singletons. This clonotype was sampled from a female donor with multiple sclerosis, enrolled in a pregnancy study. The source was CD8+ T cells from peripheral blood mononuclear cells, collected in the third trimester of pregnancy.

The CDR3 DNA sequence: TGTGCCAGCAGCCACGACAGGGGTGTTTACACTGAAGCTTTCTTT. It translates to CASSHDRGVYTEAFF. V and J are TRBV5-6 and TRBJ1-1, with 8 nucleotides matching TRBD1. CDR1 is SGHDT, CDR2 YYEEEE, per germline. The V segment lost 4 bases and the J segment 3 bases; nucleotides outside the gene matches: 8. The CDR3 sequence is 15 residues long.